The source of this TCR beta chain is a study of OX40 agonist ivuxolimab in advanced cancers. The data were produced by immunoSEQ multiplex PCR, yet TCRdb's version contains in-frame clones alone and is incomplete. The table lists around 100,000 clones, roughly 95% of them singletons, with approximately 2% in the top ten. V was trimmed by 3 bases and J by 2 bases, leaving 15 bases between them. Germline V gene lookup returns CDR1 MNHEY and CDR2 SVGAGI. The CDR3 has 16 residues. The sequencing here drew on CD4+ or CD8+ T cells sorted from blood, taken in a trial of the OX40 agonist ivuxolimab. The sequence derives from an adult with an advanced solid tumor such as melanoma, head and neck, liver or kidney cancer. J is TRBJ2-3 and V is TRBV6-5, with D maybe TRBD1 (5 bases). CDR3 coding DNA: TGTGCCAGCAGTTATTATGTTACAGGAGACACAGATACGCAGTATTTT. It specifies CASSYYVTGDTDTQYF.